The rows below give T cell receptor beta chains drawn from one sample of a study of cytomegalovirus exposure and HLA in healthy donors. The repertoire was sequenced with immunoSEQ multiplex PCR; TCRdb's copy has only in-frame clones and lacks some. In the table there are roughly 100,000 clones, approximately 71% of which are singletons. Sequencing input: PBMCs. The receptors derive from a woman in her late teens or twenties in good health and CMV-seropositive. CDR3s include the opening cysteine and the closing phenylalanine or tryptophan. Each record gives: J gene, V gene, clone size, D gene, CDR3 DNA, CDR3 protein. A D gene is named only where the DNA matches it firmly. Where a row states a size, it is once, few, many or the class of an expanded clone; other rows omit it.

TRBJ2-7,TRBV4-3,few,.,TGCGCCAGCAGCCAAGAGGGGGGCGGGAGTCTGGGCGAGCAGTACTTC,CASSQEGGGSLGEQYF
TRBJ1-2,TRBV6-1,.,.,TGTGCCAGCTGGGTACGGGTGTTAGGCTACACCTTC,CASWVRVLGYTF
TRBJ2-7,TRBV9,.,.,TGTGCCAGCAGCCCGCGCCCCTACAGAGTAACTACGGGGGAGCAGTACTTC,CASSPRPYRVTTGEQYF
TRBJ2-6,TRBV19,.,.,TGTGCCAGTAGTATAGGTCGCGGGACCAGCTCTGGGGCCAACGTCCTGACTTTC,CASSIGRGTSSGANVLTF
TRBJ2-7,TRBV5-6,few,TRBD1,TGTGCCAGCAGCTTGACAGGGGGGTACGAGCAGTACTTC,CASSLTGGYEQYF
TRBJ2-7,TRBV5-4,.,TRBD1,TGTGCCAGCAGCTTTTCCCAGGGGGACTACGAGCAGTACTTC,CASSFSQGDYEQYF
TRBJ1-2,TRBV6-1,.,.,TGTGCCAGCAGTTCTCGTGGGGGCCGGAACTATGGCTACACCTTC,CASSSRGGRNYGYTF
TRBJ2-3,TRBV19,.,.,TGTGCCAGTAGTATAATGTTCCTAGGATCAGATACGCAGTATTTT,CASSIMFLGSDTQYF
TRBJ2-2,TRBV9,.,.,TGTGCCAGCAGCGTAGAAGGAGGGAGTACCGGGGAGCTGTTTTTT,CASSVEGGSTGELFF
TRBJ1-2,TRBV5-1,.,.,TGCGCCAGCAGCTTACAGGGCTATGGCTACACCTTC,CASSLQGYGYTF
TRBJ2-1,TRBV4-3,.,TRBD2,TGCGCCAGCAGCCTAATCCAGGGGAGCGGGGGGGGCTACAATGAGCAGTTCTTC,CASSLIQGSGGGYNEQFF
TRBJ1-2,TRBV5-1,.,.,TGCGCCAGCAGGGACGAGGGAGACTATGGCTACACCTTC,CASRDEGDYGYTF
TRBJ2-5,TRBV4-3,.,.,TGCGCCAGCAGCCAAGACGGGGCGGGGCTTGGGGGGACCCAGTACTTC,CASSQDGAGLGGTQYF
TRBJ2-7,TRBV6-6,.,.,TGTGCCAGCAGTACATTGGGGAGCCCCGAGCAGTACTTC,CASSTLGSPEQYF
TRBJ1-2,TRBV2,.,TRBD1,TGTGCCAGCAGTGGGGACAGCCATTTGGGGCTAAACGTACCCATCTATGGCTACACCTTC,CASSGDSHLGLNVPIYGYTF
TRBJ1-6,TRBV6-5,few,TRBD1,TGTGCCAGCAGTTTCCCAGGGGGAGGAACACCCCTCCACTTT,CASSFPGGGTPLHF
TRBJ1-6,TRBV5-4,once,.,TGTGCCAGCAGCTTGCCGGGACAAGATTCACCCCTCCACTTT,CASSLPGQDSPLHF
TRBJ2-5,TRBV7-6,.,TRBD2,TGTGCCAGCAGCTCGGGAACTAGCGGGGTCCAAGAGACCCAGTACTTC,CASSSGTSGVQETQYF
TRBJ2-2,TRBV6-1,few,TRBD1,TGTGCCAGCAGTGAGCGCTTGACAGGGTCGGGCGGGGAGCTGTTTTTT,CASSERLTGSGGELFF
TRBJ1-1,TRBV6-5,.,.,TGTGCCAGCAGTCCCAACCCCCCCGACAGAGACGAAGCTTTCTTT,CASSPNPPDRDEAFF
TRBJ2-5,TRBV7-8,.,TRBD1,TGTGCCAGCAGCACGGGGGACAGGGAAAGGGAGACCCAGTACTTC,CASSTGDRERETQYF
TRBJ1-1,TRBV10-3,.,.,TGTGCCATCAGTGAGGCGGGGAACACTGAAGCTTTCTTT,CAISEAGNTEAFF
TRBJ2-2,TRBV12-5,.,.,TGTGCTAGTGGTTTGACTACAGGGACCGGGGAGCTGTTTTTT,CASGLTTGTGELFF
TRBJ2-7,TRBV10-2,.,.,TGCGCCTCCACGGGGAGTTCGAGCTACGAGCAGTACTTC,CASTGSSSYEQYF
TRBJ2-7,TRBV9,few,TRBD1,TGTGCCAGCAGCGTAGGGGACAGAGAGTTCTACGAGCAGTACTTC,CASSVGDREFYEQYF